This T cell receptor beta chain emerged from a study of T cell responses to AZD1222 COVID-19 vaccine. Germline CDR1 LGHDT, CDR2 YNNKEL (reference sequence). Trimming took 7 bases from V and 0 from J, leaving 1 base between them. The CDR3 extends over 11 amino acids. In this sample, this clone turned up a few times. The repertoire was sequenced with immunoSEQ multiplex PCR; TCRdb's copy has only in-frame clones and lacks some. The table includes about 150,000 clones, about nine tenths detected once. The sequence derives from an adult in good health. The V call is TRBV3-1 (or the pseudogene TRBV3-2), the J call TRBJ1-3, with D uncertain. Source: peripheral blood, taken on day 0 of AZD1222 vaccination. DNA for the CDR3: TGTGCCAGCAACTCTGGAAACACCATATATTTT. Translation: CASNSGNTIYF.